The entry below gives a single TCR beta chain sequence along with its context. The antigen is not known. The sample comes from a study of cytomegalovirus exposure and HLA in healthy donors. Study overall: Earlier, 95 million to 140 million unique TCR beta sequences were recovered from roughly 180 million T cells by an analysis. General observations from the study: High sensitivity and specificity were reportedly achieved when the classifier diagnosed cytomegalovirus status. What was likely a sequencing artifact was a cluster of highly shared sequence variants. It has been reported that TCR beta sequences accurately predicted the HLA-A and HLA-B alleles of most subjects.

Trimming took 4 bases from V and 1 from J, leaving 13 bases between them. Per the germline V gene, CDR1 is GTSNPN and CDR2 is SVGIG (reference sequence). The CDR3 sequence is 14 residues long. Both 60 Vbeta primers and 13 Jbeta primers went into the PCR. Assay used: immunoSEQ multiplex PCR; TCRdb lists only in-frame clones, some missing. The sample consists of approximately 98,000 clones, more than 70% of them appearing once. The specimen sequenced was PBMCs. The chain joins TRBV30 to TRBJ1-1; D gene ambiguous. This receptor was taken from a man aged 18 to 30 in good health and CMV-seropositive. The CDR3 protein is CAWTLIPSNTEAFF. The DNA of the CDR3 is TGTGCCTGGACCCTTATTCCGTCGAACACTGAAGCTTTCTTT.